This T cell receptor (beta chain) was sequenced during a study of T cells in Graves' hyperthyroidism and ophthalmopathy. Study-level points and caveats: Most thyroid clonotypes expanded above 0.001 appeared in blood too. Before onset, by a median of around 6.1 months, the model predicted ophthalmopathy.

TCR beta CDR3 sequences were amplified from RNA transcripts. The primer set for the first-round RT-PCR of the TCR CDR3 was HTBI. Via MiXCR, TCRdb re-called the multiplex PCR reads, giving one row per CDR3 protein. The profile covers under 450,000 distinct CDR3 sequences, with roughly 12% appearing a single time and around 21% taken by the ten largest. For this clonotype: Its antigen is undetermined.

Germline-derived CDR1 and CDR2 are SGHTA and FQGTGA. The CDR3 runs 17 residues. The V and J ends lost 3 bases and 6 bases, in that order; junction bases with no gene match: 14. It was uncontrolled infection, other autoimmune disease, pregnancy or lactation that excluded patients. This blood was taken when hyperthyroidism was first diagnosed, before any ophthalmopathy symptoms existed. The sample consisted of blood. This TCR was recovered from a young man with Graves' hyperthyroidism that later progressed to Graves' ophthalmopathy. The chain has TRBV7-3 and TRBJ1-5; 7 positions match TRBD1. In nucleotides, the CDR3 is TGTGCCAGCAGCTTGGCCGTCTTAGGGGGCATTTTTCAGCCCCAGCATTTT. It codes for CASSLAVLGGIFQPQHF.